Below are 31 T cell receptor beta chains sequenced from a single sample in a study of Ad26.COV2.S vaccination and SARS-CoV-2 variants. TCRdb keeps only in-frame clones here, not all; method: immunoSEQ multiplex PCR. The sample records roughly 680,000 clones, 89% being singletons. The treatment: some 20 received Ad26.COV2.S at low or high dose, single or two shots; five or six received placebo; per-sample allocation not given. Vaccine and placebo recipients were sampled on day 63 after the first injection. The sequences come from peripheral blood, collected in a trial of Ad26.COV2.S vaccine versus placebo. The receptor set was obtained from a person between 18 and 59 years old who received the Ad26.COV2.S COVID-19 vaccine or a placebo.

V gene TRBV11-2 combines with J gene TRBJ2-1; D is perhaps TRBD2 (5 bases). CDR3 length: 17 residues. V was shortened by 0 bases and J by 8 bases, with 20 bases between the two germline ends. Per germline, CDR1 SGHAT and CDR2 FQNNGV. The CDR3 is CASSLDQRLSMMDEQFF. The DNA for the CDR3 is TGTGCCAGCAGCTTAGATCAGAGACTAAGTATGATGGATGAGCAGTTCTTC.

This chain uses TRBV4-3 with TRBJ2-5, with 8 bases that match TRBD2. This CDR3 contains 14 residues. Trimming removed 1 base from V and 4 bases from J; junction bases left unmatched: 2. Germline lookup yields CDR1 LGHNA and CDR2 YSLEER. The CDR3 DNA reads TGCGCCAGCAGCCAAGCGAGCGGGGGAGAGACCCAGTACTTC. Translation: CASSQASGGETQYF.

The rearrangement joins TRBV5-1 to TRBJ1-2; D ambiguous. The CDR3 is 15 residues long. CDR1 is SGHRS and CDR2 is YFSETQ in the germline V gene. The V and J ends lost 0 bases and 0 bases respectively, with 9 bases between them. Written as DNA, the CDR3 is TGCGCCAGCAGCTTGGCGACGGGGACTAACTATGGCTACACCTTC. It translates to CASSLATGTNYGYTF.

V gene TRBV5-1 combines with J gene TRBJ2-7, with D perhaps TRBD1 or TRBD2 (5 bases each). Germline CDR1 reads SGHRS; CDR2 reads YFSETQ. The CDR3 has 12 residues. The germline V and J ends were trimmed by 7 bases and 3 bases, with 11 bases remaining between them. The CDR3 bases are TGCGCCAGCCGGGACCGCGACTACGAGCAGTACTTC. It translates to CASRDRDYEQYF.

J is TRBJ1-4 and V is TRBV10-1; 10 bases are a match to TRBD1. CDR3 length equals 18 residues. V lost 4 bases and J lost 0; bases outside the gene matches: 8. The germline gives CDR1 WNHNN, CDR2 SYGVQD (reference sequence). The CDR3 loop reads CASSAGQGVLSTNEKLFF. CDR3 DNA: TGCGCCAGCAGTGCTGGACAGGGGGTTCTATCAACTAATGAAAAACTGTTTTTT.

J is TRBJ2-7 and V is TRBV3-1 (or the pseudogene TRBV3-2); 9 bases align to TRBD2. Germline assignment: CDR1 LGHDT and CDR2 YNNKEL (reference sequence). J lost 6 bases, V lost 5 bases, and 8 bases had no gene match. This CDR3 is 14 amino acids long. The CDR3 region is CASSAAGGVIEQYF. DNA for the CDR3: TGTGCCAGCAGCGCAGCGGGAGGAGTTATCGAGCAGTACTTC.

The chain's CDR3 is CATQRGRYEQYF. Here the CDR3 DNA reads TGTGCCACCCAGAGGGGGCGGTACGAGCAGTACTTC. This chain connects TRBV30 to TRBJ2-7; 7 bases are shared with TRBD1. The V gene end was trimmed by 8 bases and the J gene end by 4 bases; junction bases not matched to a gene: 8. Germline lookup yields CDR1 GTSNPN and CDR2 SVGIG (reference sequence). The CDR3 is made up of 12 amino acids.

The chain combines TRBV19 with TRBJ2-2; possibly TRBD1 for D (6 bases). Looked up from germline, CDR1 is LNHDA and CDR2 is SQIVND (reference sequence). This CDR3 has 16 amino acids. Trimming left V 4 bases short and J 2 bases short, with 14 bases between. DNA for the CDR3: TGTGCCAGTAGTAGTTCCGGGACAACCAACACCGGGGAGCTGTTTTTT. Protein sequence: CASSSSGTTNTGELFF.

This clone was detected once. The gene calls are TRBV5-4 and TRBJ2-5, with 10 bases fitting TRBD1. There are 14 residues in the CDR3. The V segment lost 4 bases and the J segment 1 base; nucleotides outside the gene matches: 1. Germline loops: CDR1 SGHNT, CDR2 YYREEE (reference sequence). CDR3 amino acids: CASSRTGGQETQYF. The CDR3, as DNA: TGTGCCAGCAGCCGGACAGGGGGCCAAGAGACCCAGTACTTC.

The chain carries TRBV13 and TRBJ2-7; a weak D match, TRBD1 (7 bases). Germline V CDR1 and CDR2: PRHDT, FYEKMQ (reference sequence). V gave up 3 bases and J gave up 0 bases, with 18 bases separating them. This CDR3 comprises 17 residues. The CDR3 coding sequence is TGTGCCAGCAGCTTGGTGGGAGGAGGACAGGACTCCTACGAGCAGTACTTC. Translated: CASSLVGGGQDSYEQYF. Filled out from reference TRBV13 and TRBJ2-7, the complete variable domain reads AAGVIQSPRHLIKEKRETATLKCYPIPRHDTVYWYQQGPGQDPQFLISFYEKMQSDKGSIPDRFSAQQFSDYHSELNMSSLELGDSALYFCASSLVGGGQDSYEQYFGPGTRLTVT.

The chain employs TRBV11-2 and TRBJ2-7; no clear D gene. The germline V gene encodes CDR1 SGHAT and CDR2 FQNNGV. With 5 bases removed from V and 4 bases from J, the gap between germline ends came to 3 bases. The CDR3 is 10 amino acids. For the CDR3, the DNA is TGTGCCAGCAGCCTGTACGAGCAGTACTTC. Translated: CASSLYEQYF.

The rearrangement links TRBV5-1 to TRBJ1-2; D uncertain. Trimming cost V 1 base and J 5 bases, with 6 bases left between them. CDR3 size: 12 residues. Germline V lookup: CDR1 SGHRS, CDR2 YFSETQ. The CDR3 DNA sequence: TGCGCCAGCAGCTTGAGTCAGTATGGCTACACCTTC. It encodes CASSLSQYGYTF.

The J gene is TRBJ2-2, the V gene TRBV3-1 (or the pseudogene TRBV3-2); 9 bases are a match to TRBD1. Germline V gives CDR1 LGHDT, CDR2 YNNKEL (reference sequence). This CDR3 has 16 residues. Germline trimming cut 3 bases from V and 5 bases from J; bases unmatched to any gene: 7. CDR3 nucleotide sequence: TGTGCCAGCAGCCAGGCCCTGACAGGGGGGACCGGGGAGCTGTTTTTT. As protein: CASSQALTGGTGELFF.

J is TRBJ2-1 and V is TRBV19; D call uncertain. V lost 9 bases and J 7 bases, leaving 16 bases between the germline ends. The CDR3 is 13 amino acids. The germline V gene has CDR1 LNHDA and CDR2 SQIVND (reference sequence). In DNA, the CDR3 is TGTGCCAGCCGGGTCGCCGGTACGAATGAGCAGTTCTTC. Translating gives CASRVAGTNEQFF.

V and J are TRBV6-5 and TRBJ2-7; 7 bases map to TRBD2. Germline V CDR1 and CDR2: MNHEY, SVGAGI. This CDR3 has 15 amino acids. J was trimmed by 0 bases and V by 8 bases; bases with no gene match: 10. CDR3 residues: CASFERGLSSYEQYF. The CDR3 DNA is TGTGCCAGCTTTGAGCGGGGCCTGAGCTCCTACGAGCAGTACTTC.

This CDR3 is CASSPGGTGGMVYGYTF. Written as DNA, the CDR3 is TGTGCCAGCAGCCCAGGGGGGACAGGGGGCATGGTCTATGGCTACACCTTC. The V gene is TRBV7-2, the J gene TRBJ1-2; 12 positions agree with TRBD1. Per the germline V gene, CDR1 is SGHTA and CDR2 is FQGNSA. With 5 bases clipped from V and 4 bases from J, the junction kept 11 bases outside the gene matches. The CDR3 covers 17 residues.

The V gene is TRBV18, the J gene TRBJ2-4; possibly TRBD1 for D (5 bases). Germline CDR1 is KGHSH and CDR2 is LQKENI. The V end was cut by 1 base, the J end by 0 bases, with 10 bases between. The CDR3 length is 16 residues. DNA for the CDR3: TGTGCCAGCTCACCACTGGACAATCTAGCCAAAAACATTCAGTACTTC. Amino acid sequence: CASSPLDNLAKNIQYF. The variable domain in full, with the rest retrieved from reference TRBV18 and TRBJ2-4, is NAGVMQNPRHLVRRRGQEARLRCSPMKGHSHVYWYRQLPEEGLKFMVYLQKENIIDESGMPKERFSAEFPKEGPSILRIQQVVRGDSAAYFCASSPLDNLAKNIQYFGAGTRLSVL.

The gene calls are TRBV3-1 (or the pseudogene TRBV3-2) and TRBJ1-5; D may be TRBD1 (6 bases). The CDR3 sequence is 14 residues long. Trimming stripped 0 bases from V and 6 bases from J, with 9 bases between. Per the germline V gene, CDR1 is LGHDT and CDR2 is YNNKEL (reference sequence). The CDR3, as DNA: TGTGCCAGCAGCCAAGATTGGGGGGCTCAGCCCCAGCATTTT. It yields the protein CASSQDWGAQPQHF.

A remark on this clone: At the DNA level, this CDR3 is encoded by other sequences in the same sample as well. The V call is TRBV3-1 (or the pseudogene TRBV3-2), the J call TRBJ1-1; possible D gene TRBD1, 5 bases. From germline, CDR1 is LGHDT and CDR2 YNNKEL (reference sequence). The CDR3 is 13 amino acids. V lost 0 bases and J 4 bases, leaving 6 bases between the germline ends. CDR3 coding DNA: TGTGCCAGCAGCCAAGACGGGGGCACTGAAGCTTTCTTT. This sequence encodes CASSQDGGTEAFF.

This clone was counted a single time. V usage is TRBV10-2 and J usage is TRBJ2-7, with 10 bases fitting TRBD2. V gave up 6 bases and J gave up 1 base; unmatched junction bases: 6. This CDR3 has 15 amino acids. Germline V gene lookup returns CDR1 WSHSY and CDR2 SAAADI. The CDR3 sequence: CASRLTSGFSYEQYF. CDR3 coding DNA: TGCGCCAGCAGACTGACTAGCGGGTTTTCCTACGAGCAGTACTTC.

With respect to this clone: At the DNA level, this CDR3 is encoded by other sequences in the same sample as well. CDR3 in DNA: TGTGCCAGCAGAGGGAGCTACGAGCAGTACTTC. It codes for CASRGSYEQYF. V gene TRBV6-5 combines with J gene TRBJ2-7; D possibly corresponds to TRBD2 (5 bases). V dropped 6 bases and J dropped 3 bases, with 6 bases sitting between them. The germline gives CDR1 MNHEY, CDR2 SVGAGI. The CDR3 is 11 residues long.

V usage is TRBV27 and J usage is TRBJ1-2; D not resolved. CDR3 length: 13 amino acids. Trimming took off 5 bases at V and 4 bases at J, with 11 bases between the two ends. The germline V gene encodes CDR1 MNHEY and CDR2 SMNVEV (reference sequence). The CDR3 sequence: CASSPLGSYGYTF. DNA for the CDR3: TGTGCCAGCAGTCCCCTGGGTTCCTATGGCTACACCTTC.

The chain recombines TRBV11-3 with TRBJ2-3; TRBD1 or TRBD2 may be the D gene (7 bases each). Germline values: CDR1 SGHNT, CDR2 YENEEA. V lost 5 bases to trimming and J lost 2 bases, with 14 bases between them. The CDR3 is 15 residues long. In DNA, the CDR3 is TGTGCCAGCAGCGAGGGGGCGGGGGTCACAGATACGCAGTATTTT. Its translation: CASSEGAGVTDTQYF. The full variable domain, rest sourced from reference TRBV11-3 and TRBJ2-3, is EAGVVQSPRYKIIEKKQPVAFWCNPISGHNTLYWYLQNLGQGPELLIRYENEEAVDDSQLPKDRFSAERLKGVDSTLKIQPAELGDSAVYLCASSEGAGVTDTQYFGPGTRLTVL.

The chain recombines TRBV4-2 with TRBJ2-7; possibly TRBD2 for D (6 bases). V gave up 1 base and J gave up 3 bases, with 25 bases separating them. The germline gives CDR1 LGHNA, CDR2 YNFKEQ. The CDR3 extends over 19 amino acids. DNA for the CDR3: TGTGCCAGCAGCCAAGTCATGTTCGGGAGTCGTTCAGGAGACTACGAGCAGTACTTC. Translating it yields CASSQVMFGSRSGDYEQYF.

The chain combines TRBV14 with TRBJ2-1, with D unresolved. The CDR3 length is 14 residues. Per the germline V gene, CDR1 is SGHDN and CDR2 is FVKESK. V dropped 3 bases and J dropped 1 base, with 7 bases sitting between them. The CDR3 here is CASSHRRSYNEQFF. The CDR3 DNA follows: TGTGCCAGCAGCCACCGGCGATCCTACAATGAGCAGTTCTTC.

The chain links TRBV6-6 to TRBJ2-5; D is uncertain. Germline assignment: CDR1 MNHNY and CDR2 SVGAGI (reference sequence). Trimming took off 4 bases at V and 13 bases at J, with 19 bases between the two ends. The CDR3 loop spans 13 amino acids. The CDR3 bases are TGTGCCAGCAGTTGGGCCTCTGAGCCCCCTCGGTACTTC. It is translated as CASSWASEPPRYF.

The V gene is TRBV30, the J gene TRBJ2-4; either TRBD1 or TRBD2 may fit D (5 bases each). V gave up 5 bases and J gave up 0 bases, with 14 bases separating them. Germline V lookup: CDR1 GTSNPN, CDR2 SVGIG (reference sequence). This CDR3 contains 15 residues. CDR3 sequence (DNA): TGTGCCTGGGCCCCGGGACCCCTAGCCAAAAACATTCAGTACTTC. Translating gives CAWAPGPLAKNIQYF.

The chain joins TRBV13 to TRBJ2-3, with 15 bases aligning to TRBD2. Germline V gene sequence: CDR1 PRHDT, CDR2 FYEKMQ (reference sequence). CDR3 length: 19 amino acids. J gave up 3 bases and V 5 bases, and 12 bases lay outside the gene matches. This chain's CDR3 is CASSPTGTSGRRLTDTQYF. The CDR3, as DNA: TGTGCCAGCAGCCCAACTGGGACTAGCGGGAGGAGGTTGACAGATACGCAGTATTTT.

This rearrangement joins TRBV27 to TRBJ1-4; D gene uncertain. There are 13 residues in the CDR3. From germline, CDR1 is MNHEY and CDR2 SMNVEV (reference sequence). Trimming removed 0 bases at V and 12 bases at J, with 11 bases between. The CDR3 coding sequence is TGTGCCAGCAGTTTATCTGGCCCGAGGCAACTGTTTTTT. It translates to CASSLSGPRQLFF.

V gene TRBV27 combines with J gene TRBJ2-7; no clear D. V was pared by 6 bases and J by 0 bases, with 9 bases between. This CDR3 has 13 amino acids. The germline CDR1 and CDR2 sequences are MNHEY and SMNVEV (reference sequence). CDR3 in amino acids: CASRGQASYEQYF. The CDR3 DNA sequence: TGTGCCAGCAGGGGCCAGGCCTCCTACGAGCAGTACTTC.

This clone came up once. In DNA, the CDR3 is TGTGCCAGCAGTTTAAGCCCAGTCAACTATGGCTACACCTTC. It is translated as CASSLSPVNYGYTF. The chain links TRBV27 to TRBJ1-2; D remains unclear. Germline loops: CDR1 MNHEY, CDR2 SMNVEV (reference sequence). The CDR3 runs to 14 residues. The V and J ends lost 2 bases and 2 bases respectively, with 9 bases between them.